The clone carrying this T cell receptor (beta chain) was recorded many times. The V end lost 4 bases, the J end lost 7 bases, and 17 bases lay between the germline ends. CDR1 LGHNA and CDR2 YNFKEQ come from the germline V gene. The CDR3 totals 14 residues. This entry is derived from a study of T cells in Graves' hyperthyroidism and ophthalmopathy. Regions amplified from RNA transcripts were the TCR beta CDR3 regions. Carried out on the TCR CDR3, a first-round RT-PCR used the HTBI primer set. TCRdb re-analysed the multiplex PCR reads in MiXCR, keeping a single row per CDR3 protein. The sample lists about 360,000 distinct CDR3 sequences, approximately 13% seen once, with around a tenth in the top ten.

This TCR was sampled from a woman between 18 and 29 years old with Graves' hyperthyroidism. The V and J genes are TRBV4-2 and TRBJ2-7, with D possibly matching TRBD1 (5 bases). The source material was blood. CDR3 sequence (DNA): TGTGCCAGCAGCCCAACAGGCCCCGGCGGAGAGCAGTACTTC. This translates into CASSPTGPGGEQYF.